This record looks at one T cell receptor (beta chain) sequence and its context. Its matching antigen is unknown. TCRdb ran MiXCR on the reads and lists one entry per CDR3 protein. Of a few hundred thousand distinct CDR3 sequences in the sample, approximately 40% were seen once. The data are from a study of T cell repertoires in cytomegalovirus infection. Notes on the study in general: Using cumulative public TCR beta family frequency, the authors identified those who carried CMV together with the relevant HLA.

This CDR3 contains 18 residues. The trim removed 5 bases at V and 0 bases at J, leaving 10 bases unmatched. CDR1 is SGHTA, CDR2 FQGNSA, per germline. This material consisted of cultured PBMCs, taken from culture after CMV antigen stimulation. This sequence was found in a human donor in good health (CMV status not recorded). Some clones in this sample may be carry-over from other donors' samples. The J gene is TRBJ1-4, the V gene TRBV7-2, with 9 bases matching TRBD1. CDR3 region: CASSQDRGLPATNEKLFF. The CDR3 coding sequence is TGTGCCAGCAGCCAGGACAGGGGCCTCCCTGCAACTAATGAAAAACTGTTTTTT.